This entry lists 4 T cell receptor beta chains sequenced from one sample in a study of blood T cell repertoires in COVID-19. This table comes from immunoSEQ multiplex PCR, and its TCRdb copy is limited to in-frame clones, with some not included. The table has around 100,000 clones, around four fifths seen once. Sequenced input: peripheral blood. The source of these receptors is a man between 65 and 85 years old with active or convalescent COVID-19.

The CDR3 here is CASSQGLAGDRREQFF. The CDR3 DNA is TGTGCCAGCAGTCAGGGACTAGCGGGAGATCGACGAGAGCAGTTCTTC. The rearrangement uses TRBV2 and TRBJ2-1, with 14 positions matching TRBD2. The CDR3 is made up of 16 amino acids. Trimming at V came to 5 bases and at J to 10 bases, leaving 10 bases not matched to a gene. Germline CDR1 is SNHLY and CDR2 is FYNNEI.

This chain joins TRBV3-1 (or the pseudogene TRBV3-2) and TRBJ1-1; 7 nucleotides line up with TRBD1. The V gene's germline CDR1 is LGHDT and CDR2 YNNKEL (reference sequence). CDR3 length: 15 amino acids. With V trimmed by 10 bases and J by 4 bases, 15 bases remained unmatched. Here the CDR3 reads CATQISGGGGTEAFF. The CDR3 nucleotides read TGTGCCACCCAGATCTCAGGGGGTGGTGGCACTGAAGCTTTCTTT.

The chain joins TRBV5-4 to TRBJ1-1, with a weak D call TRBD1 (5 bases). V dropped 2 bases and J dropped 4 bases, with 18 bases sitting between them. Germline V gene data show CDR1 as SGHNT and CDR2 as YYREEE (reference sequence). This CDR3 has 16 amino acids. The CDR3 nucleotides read TGTGCCAGCAGCTTTTCTTCCGCAGGGCTGGGCACTGAAGCTTTCTTT. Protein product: CASSFSSAGLGTEAFF.

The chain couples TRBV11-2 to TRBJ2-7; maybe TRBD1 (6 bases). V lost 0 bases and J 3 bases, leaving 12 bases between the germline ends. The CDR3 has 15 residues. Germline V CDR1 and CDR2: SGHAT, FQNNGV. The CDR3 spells CASSLDRGQYYEQYF. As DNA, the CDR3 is TGTGCCAGCAGCTTAGATCGAGGACAGTACTACGAGCAGTACTTC.